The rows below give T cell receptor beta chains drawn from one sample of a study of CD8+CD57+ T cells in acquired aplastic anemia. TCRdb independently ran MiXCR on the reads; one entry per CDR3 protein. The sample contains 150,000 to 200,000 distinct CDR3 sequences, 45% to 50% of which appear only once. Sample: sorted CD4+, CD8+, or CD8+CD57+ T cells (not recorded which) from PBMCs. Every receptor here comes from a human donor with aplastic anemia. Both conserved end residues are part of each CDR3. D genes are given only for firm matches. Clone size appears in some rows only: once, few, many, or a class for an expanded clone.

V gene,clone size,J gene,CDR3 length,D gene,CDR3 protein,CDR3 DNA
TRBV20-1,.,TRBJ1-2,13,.,CSASTGGDYGYTF,TGCAGTGCTAGTACGGGCGGCGACTATGGCTACACCTTC
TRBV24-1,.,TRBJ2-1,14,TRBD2,CATSDFLAGDEQLF,TGTGCCACCAGTGATTTCCTAGCGGGGGATGAGCAGCTCTTC
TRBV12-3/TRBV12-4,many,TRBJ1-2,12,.,CASTSGWNGYTF,TGTGCCAGCACCTCAGGGTGGAATGGCTACACCTTC
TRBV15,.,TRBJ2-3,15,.,CATSRESRGTDTQYF,TGTGCCACCAGCAGAGAAAGTCGCGGCACAGATACGCAGTATTTT
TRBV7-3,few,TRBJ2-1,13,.,CASSLALYNEQFF,TGTGCCAGCAGCTTGGCCTTATACAATGAGCAGTTCTTC
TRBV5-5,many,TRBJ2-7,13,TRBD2,CASSGTSDVEQYF,TGTGCCAGCAGCGGGACTAGTGATGTCGAGCAGTACTTC
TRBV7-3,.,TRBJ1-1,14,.,CASSLNSLNTEAFF,TGTGCCAGCAGCTTGAACAGCCTGAACACTGAAGCTTTCTTT
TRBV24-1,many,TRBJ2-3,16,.,CATSDPPRAGTDTQYF,TGTGCCACCAGTGACCCGCCCCGGGCGGGCACAGATACGCAGTATTTT
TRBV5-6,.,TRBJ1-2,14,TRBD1,CASSSLDRGGGYTF,TGTGCCAGCAGCTCCCTCGACAGGGGTGGTGGCTACACCTTC
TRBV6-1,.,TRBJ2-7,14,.,CASSLATGGYEQYF,TGTGCCAGCAGTCTCGCTACTGGTGGCTACGAGCAGTACTTC
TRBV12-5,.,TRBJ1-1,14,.,CASGLSRSVTEAFF,TGTGCTAGTGGTTTGAGCAGAAGCGTAACTGAAGCTTTCTTT
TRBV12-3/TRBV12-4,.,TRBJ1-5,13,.,CASRGDTGQPQHF,TGTGCCAGCAGAGGGGACACTGGACAGCCCCAGCATTTT
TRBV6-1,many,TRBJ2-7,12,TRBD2,CASVSGSYEQYF,TGTGCCAGCGTTAGCGGGTCCTACGAGCAGTACTTC
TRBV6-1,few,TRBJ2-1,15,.,CASSRTQPSYNEQFF,TGTGCCAGCAGCCGGACTCAACCTTCCTACAATGAGCAGTTCTTC
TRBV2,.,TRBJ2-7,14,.,CASAYQVGPYEQYF,TGTGCCAGCGCCTACCAGGTAGGCCCCTACGAGCAGTACTTC
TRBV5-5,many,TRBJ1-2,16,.,CASSSEARASNYGYTF,TGTGCCAGCAGCAGCGAGGCTCGAGCCTCTAACTATGGCTACACCTTC